These T cell receptor beta chains were read from a single sample in a study of T cells after somatic rescue of genetic block. Assay: immunoSEQ multiplex PCR; the TCRdb copy retains only in-frame clones and omits some. The sample shows under 150,000 clones, around 90% of them seen only once. Source material: peripheral blood mononuclear cells (PBMCs). The receptors derive from a woman aged 18-30 years. CDR3s include the opening cysteine and the closing phenylalanine or tryptophan. The D gene is left open where the match is weak. A clone size is listed for some rows: how often the clone was seen (once, few, many), or a class if it is expanded.

size	length	V	D	J	DNA	CDR3
.	17	TRBV12-5	.	TRBJ2-2	TGTGCTAGTGGTTACGAACTTGGGGGCCGGAACACCGGGGAGCTGTTTTTT	CASGYELGGRNTGELFF
.	15	TRBV5-4	.	TRBJ2-1	TGTGCCAGCAGCTTGGAACGAGGGGCCTACAATGAGCAGTTCTTC	CASSLERGAYNEQFF
.	15	TRBV19	.	TRBJ2-2	TGTGCCAGTAGTATTTTACCCCTGAACACCGGGGAGCTGTTTTTT	CASSILPLNTGELFF
.	15	TRBV4-3	.	TRBJ1-1	TGCGCCAGCAGTCAAATTCATAACGGCCAAACTGAAGCTTTCTTT	CASSQIHNGQTEAFF
.	15	TRBV30	TRBD1	TRBJ2-3	TGTGCCTGGAGCGGACAGGGGCGGAGCACAGATACGCAGTATTTT	CAWSGQGRSTDTQYF
few	13	TRBV14	.	TRBJ1-1	TGTGCCAGCAGCCGAACAGGTTCCTCACGGGCTTTCTTT	CASSRTGSSRAFF
.	16	TRBV11-3	.	TRBJ2-1	TGTGCCAGCAGCTTAGGAGGGGTGCTAATAGGGAATGAGCAGTTCTTC	CASSLGGVLIGNEQFF
.	14	TRBV11-2	.	TRBJ2-5	TGTGCCAGCAGCCCCGGGACACTGCAAGAGACCCAGTACTTC	CASSPGTLQETQYF
.	15	TRBV5-4	TRBD2	TRBJ2-7	TGTGCCAGCAGAGAGGGACTACTAAGCCCCTACGAGCAGTACTTC	CASREGLLSPYEQYF
.	17	TRBV18	.	TRBJ1-3	TGTGCCAGCTCACCACGGACAGCCCTTACTTCTGGAAACACCATATATTTT	CASSPRTALTSGNTIYF
.	14	TRBV2	TRBD1	TRBJ1-2	TGTGCCAGCAGTGATCCCGGGACAGGGACCCCGTACACCTTC	CASSDPGTGTPYTF
.	14	TRBV19	TRBD1	TRBJ2-4	TGTGCCACCACGGGCGGGACAGGGTCCCTTTTGCGGTACTTC	CATTGGTGSLLRYF
.	15	TRBV7-8	TRBD2	TRBJ2-3	TGTGCCAGCAGCCGGGGACTAGCGGGCACAGATACGCAGTATTTT	CASSRGLAGTDTQYF
.	15	TRBV7-2	TRBD2	TRBJ2-5	TGTGCCAGCAGCCCTCGTGGGACTAGCCAAGAGACCCAGTACTTC	CASSPRGTSQETQYF
.	16	TRBV6-5	TRBD2	TRBJ2-5	TGTGCCAGCAGTTCGCTAGCGGGGGGCCAAGAAGAGACCCAGTACTTC	CASSSLAGGQEETQYF
.	16	TRBV7-9	.	TRBJ2-5	TGTGCCAGCAGCGCCCGACAGGGAGGGGGGAAAGAGACCCAGTACTTC	CASSARQGGGKETQYF
.	15	TRBV4-3	TRBD2	TRBJ2-7	TGCGCCAGCAGCCAAGGGACTAGCGGGGCCTACGAGCAGTACTTC	CASSQGTSGAYEQYF
.	14	TRBV6-7	.	TRBJ1-2	TGTGCCAGCAGTTACTCGAAGGGGGGGTATGGCTACACCTTC	CASSYSKGGYGYTF
.	17	TRBV9	.	TRBJ2-1	TGTGCCAGCAGCGTAGCCCCCCGAGGGAGCTCCTACAATGAGCAGTTCTTC	CASSVAPRGSSYNEQFF
once	13	TRBV6-5	TRBD1	TRBJ1-2	TGTGCCAGCAGGGACAGGGCTAACTATGGCTACACCTTC	CASRDRANYGYTF
.	18	TRBV19	.	TRBJ2-3	TGTGCCAGTAGTATAGATGGGGGTGACGGGGGCCTCTCAGATACGCAGTATTTT	CASSIDGGDGGLSDTQYF
.	15	TRBV29-1	.	TRBJ2-7	TGCAGCGTTGAAGATCCGAGCAAGAGCTCCTACGAGCAGTACTTC	CSVEDPSKSSYEQYF
.	15	TRBV19	TRBD2	TRBJ2-3	TGTGCCAGTAAGATTAGCGGGGAGAACACAGATACGCAGTATTTT	CASKISGENTDTQYF
.	15	TRBV15	TRBD2	TRBJ2-1	TGTGCCACCAGCAGAGCAACCGGGACTAGCGGTGAGCAGTTCTTC	CATSRATGTSGEQFF
.	14	TRBV4-1	.	TRBJ1-2	TGCGCCAGCAGCCAAGGACGGTGGGGGGTTGGCTACACCTTC	CASSQGRWGVGYTF
.	13	TRBV5-8	.	TRBJ2-1	TGTGCCAGCAGCTTGAGGAGATTCGATGAGCAGTTCTTC	CASSLRRFDEQFF
.	13	TRBV5-1	.	TRBJ1-1	TGCGCCACCTCATCCTCCCCCGGTACTGAAGCTTTCTTT	CATSSSPGTEAFF
.	14	TRBV7-9	.	TRBJ1-2	TGTGCCAGCAGCTTAGGCTCACAGGGTCATGGCTACACCTTC	CASSLGSQGHGYTF
.	14	TRBV6-6	TRBD1	TRBJ2-7	TGTGCCAGCGCCGGGACAGGGGGCAGGAACGAGCAGTACTTC	CASAGTGGRNEQYF
.	16	TRBV5-8	TRBD2	TRBJ2-3	TGTGCCAGCAGCACCCCGGGACTAGCGGGAACAGATACGCAGTATTTT	CASSTPGLAGTDTQYF
.	15	TRBV6-1	.	TRBJ2-7	TGTGCCAGCAGCCTCCTCGTGGGGGACTCCTACGAGCAGTACTTC	CASSLLVGDSYEQYF
once	13	TRBV19	.	TRBJ2-7	TGTGCCAGCCAAGCGGGCCCTACCTACGAGCAGTACTTC	CASQAGPTYEQYF
.	12	TRBV6-1	.	TRBJ2-7	TGTGCCAGCAGTGAGAGGGAGTACGAGCAGTACTTC	CASSEREYEQYF